A single TCR beta chain is shown here with its context. The record originates from a study of control samples from healthy donors and cancer patients. V lost 6 bases to trimming and J lost 8 bases, with 20 bases between them. Germline V gene sequence: CDR1 SGDLS, CDR2 YYNGEE. The CDR3 is 15 residues long. The repertoire was sequenced with immunoSEQ multiplex PCR; TCRdb's copy has only in-frame clones and lacks some. Among about 160,000 clones listed, just over 95% were seen once. The clonotype comes from a woman in her twenties or thirties in good health. The sample consisted of blood. The rearrangement joins TRBV9 to TRBJ1-4; weak D call: TRBD1 (5 bases). CDR3 region: CASTPGGAVVEKLFF. CDR3 nucleotide sequence: TGTGCCAGCACCCCTGGGGGAGCGGTTGTCGAAAAACTGTTTTTT.